The clone carrying this T cell receptor (beta chain) was recorded many times. What it binds is unknown. This entry comes from a study of early T cells in non-severe SARS-CoV-2 infection. Study-level background: Bulk RNA isolated from unsorted whole blood underwent sequencing; chains were not paired.

Individual cDNA molecules carried attached unique molecular identifiers. TCRdb recomputed calls from the 5' RACE reads with MiXCR, one row per CDR3 protein. This table holds roughly 35,000 distinct CDR3 sequences, about 10% found once. CDR3 length: 18 amino acids. The junction had 8 bases not matched to a gene; V was cut back by 3 bases and J by 4 bases. CDR1 and CDR2 (germline): SGHVS, FNYEAQ. Notes on the study in general: VDJdb matching, biased toward anti-spike CD8 responses, missed private and CD4 specificities.

The V and J genes are TRBV7-6 and TRBJ2-1, with TRBD2 matching 14 bases. The sequence was collected from an adult who was a healthcare worker with PCR-confirmed SARS-CoV-2 infection or an uninfected control (not recorded which). Sequenced input: whole blood. CDR3 protein: CASSFGLAGGSMYNEQFF. For the CDR3, the DNA is TGTGCCAGCAGCTTCGGACTAGCGGGGGGAAGTATGTACAATGAGCAGTTCTTC.